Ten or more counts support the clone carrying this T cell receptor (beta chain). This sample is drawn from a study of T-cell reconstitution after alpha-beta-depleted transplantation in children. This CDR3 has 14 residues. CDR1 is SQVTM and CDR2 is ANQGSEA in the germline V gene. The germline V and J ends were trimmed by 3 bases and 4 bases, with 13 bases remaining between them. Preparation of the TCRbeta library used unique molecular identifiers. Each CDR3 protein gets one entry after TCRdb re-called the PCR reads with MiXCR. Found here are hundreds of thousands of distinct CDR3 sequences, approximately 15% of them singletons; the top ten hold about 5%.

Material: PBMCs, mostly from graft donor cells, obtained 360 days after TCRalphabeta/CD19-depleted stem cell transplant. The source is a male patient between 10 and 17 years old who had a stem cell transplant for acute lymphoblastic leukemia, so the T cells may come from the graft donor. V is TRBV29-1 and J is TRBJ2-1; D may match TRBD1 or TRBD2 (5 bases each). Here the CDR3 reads CSVETATKYNEQFF. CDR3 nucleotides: TGCAGCGTTGAGACAGCGACTAAATACAATGAGCAGTTCTTC.